This TCR beta chain was captured by sequencing in a study of response to subunit inactivated influenza vaccine (dated by TCRdb to 2016 to 2018). About the study as a whole: Deep quantitative profiling of the T cell receptor repertoire was used in the study to follow responses to a trivalent subunit inactivated influenza vaccine.

Summary of the overall study and its limitations: The authors proposed that each seasonal influenza vaccination may bring in only a limited number of new T cells.

In this sample, this clonotype turned up many times. Its cognate antigen has yet to be identified. Per-base qualities were not stored, and no clone one base away is much larger. In the paper's terms, the time point label means: 45 to 55 days after influenza vaccine administration. Library preparation employed RT-PCR. The data were produced on an Illumina HiSeq 2500. TCRdb cleaned the public reads at Q25 with fastp, built clones with MiXCR and kept in-frame beta chains. CDR3 protein duplicates are merged, each entry listing the most common genes and DNA. The sample table contains over 450,000 distinct CDR3 sequences; only one count was recorded for 13% of them. The top ten clones comprise roughly 14% of the sample. This receptor was obtained from a man aged 45-65 years who received an inactivated influenza vaccine. Donor details come from another sample of the same person, matched by shared clones. The sequenced sample was PBMCs from blood, obtained roughly 47 days after vaccination.

The bases are TGCGCCAGCAGCCAAGAGAACTTGAACACTGAAGCTTTCTTT. Translated, this is CASSQENLNTEAFF. The sequence joins TRBV4-1 to TRBJ1-1; no D gene can be assigned with confidence. The CDR3 goes from the cysteine to the phenylalanine over 14 residues. Only the CDR3 part of the read is kept: 42 bases, read in frame from the first base. The trim is 0 bases for V and 0 bases for J, with a gap of 5 bases between the germline ends. The germline V gene encodes CDR1 MGHRA and CDR2 YSYEKL.